A single sample is the source of the 10 T cell receptor beta chains below, sequenced in a study of T cell responses to AZD1222 COVID-19 vaccine. The method was immunoSEQ multiplex PCR; TCRdb's version includes in-frame clones alone and lacks a portion of them. This sample has over 85,000 clones; around nine tenths occur once, and the top ten carry approximately 15%. The sample here was peripheral blood, taken 28 days after the second AZD1222 dose. Receptor source: an adult who received the AZD1222 COVID-19 vaccine.

The genes are TRBV10-3 and TRBJ1-2, with a weak D call TRBD1 (6 bases). Per the germline V gene, CDR1 is ENHRY and CDR2 is SYGVKD. V lost 3 bases, J lost 0 bases, and 11 bases lay in between. The CDR3 has 15 residues. CDR3 nucleotides: TGTGCCATCAGTGATTTGGACAGATCTAACTATGGCTACACCTTC. It is translated as CAISDLDRSNYGYTF.

The rearrangement links TRBV21-1 to TRBJ2-1; the tabulated D call, TRBD2, remains unverified against the DNA. TRBV21-1 is a documented pseudogene. This CDR3 is 10 amino acids long. In DNA, the CDR3 is TGTGCCACCGGGGTGGGTGAGCAGTTCTTC. It specifies CATGVGEQFF.

The V gene is TRBV21-1, the J gene TRBJ1-5; the table assigns TRBD1, which was not confirmed against the DNA. TRBV21-1 is termed a pseudogene. CDR3 length: 17 amino acids. CDR3 sequence reads: CASSKALDKNSNQPQHF. DNA for the CDR3: TGTGCCAGCAGCAAAGCTCTTGACAAGAATAGCAATCAGCCCCAGCATTTT.

V is TRBV29-1 and J is TRBJ1-5; D gene ambiguous. V shed 4 bases and J shed 5 bases, with 12 bases lying between them. The CDR3 extends over 13 amino acids. CDR1 and CDR2 (germline): SQVTM, ANQGSEA. The CDR3 loop is CSVVVQPDQPQHF. The CDR3, as DNA: TGCAGCGTTGTGGTACAGCCTGATCAGCCCCAGCATTTT. Looking up the rest from reference TRBV29-1 and TRBJ1-5 gives the full variable domain: SAVISQKPSRDICQRGTSLTIQCQVDSQVTMMFWYRQQPGQSLTLIATANQGSEATYESGFVIDKFPISRPNLTFSTLTVSNMSPEDSSIYLCSVVVQPDQPQHFGDGTRLSIL.

J is TRBJ2-4 and V is TRBV10-1; 9 bases align to TRBD1. This CDR3 contains 15 residues. The trim removed 5 bases at V and 4 bases at J, leaving 6 bases unmatched. Germline CDR1 reads WNHNN; CDR2 reads SYGVQD (reference sequence). CDR3 loop: CASSNPGTGKNIQYF. The CDR3 nucleotides are TGCGCCAGCAGTAATCCCGGGACAGGGAAAAACATTCAGTACTTC.

The V call is TRBV7-9, the J call TRBJ2-7; 7 bases align to TRBD1. Germline V gene sequence: CDR1 SEHNR, CDR2 FQNEAQ (reference sequence). The CDR3 loop spans 13 amino acids. Trimming removed 5 bases from V and 4 bases from J; junction bases left unmatched: 5. The CDR3 protein is CASSDRDLYEQYF. The CDR3 DNA sequence: TGTGCCAGCAGCGACAGGGATCTTTACGAGCAGTACTTC. Combining the CDR3 with reference TRBV7-9 and TRBJ2-7 gives the whole variable domain DTGVSQNPRHKITKRGQNVTFRCDPISEHNRLYWYRQTLGQGPEFLTYFQNEAQLEKSRLLSDRFSAERPKGSFSTLEIQRTEQGDSAMYLCASSDRDLYEQYFGPGTRLTVT.

The chain links TRBV27 to TRBJ2-1, with TRBD2 matching over 9 bases. CDR1 MNHEY and CDR2 SMNVEV come from the germline V gene (reference sequence). J lost 1 base, V lost 1 base, and 11 bases had no gene match. This CDR3 contains 19 residues. DNA for the CDR3: TGTGCCAGCAGTTTATGGGGGCTAGCGGGGCCCGATTCCTACAATGAGCAGTTCTTC. This translates into CASSLWGLAGPDSYNEQFF.

This chain uses TRBV5-1 with TRBJ2-7; D is perhaps TRBD1 or TRBD2 (6 bases each). V was clipped by 4 bases and J by 2 bases, with 16 bases between them. CDR3 length equals 15 residues. The germline V gene has CDR1 SGHRS and CDR2 YFSETQ. The CDR3 sequence is CASSALGGGPYEQYF. The DNA for the CDR3 is TGCGCCAGCAGCGCCCTAGGGGGAGGACCCTACGAGCAGTACTTC.

This sequence joins TRBV30 and TRBJ1-5; no clear D gene. The germline V gene has CDR1 GTSNPN and CDR2 SVGIG (reference sequence). The CDR3 contains 13 residues. V was pared by 0 bases and J by 0 bases, with 3 bases between. In nucleotides, the CDR3 is TGTGCCTGGAGTGTAGATAGCAATCAGCCCCAGCATTTT. Translating it yields CAWSVDSNQPQHF.

The chain employs TRBV6-5 and TRBJ2-1, with 11 bases aligning to TRBD1. CDR3 length: 15 amino acids. Germline lookup yields CDR1 MNHEY and CDR2 SVGAGI. With V trimmed by 7 bases and J by 10 bases, 12 bases remained unmatched. The CDR3 bases are TGTGCCAGCACCCGGGACAGGGGGGTCGATGGCGAGCAGTTCTTC. This translates into CASTRDRGVDGEQFF.